A single sample is the source of the 24 T cell receptor beta chains below, sequenced in a study of T cell responses to AZD1222 COVID-19 vaccine. Measured with immunoSEQ multiplex PCR; TCRdb has only the in-frame clones, and not every one. The sample includes about 120,000 clones, roughly 93% of them seen just once. The specimen comprised peripheral blood, sampled on day 0 of AZD1222 vaccination. These receptors were obtained from an adult in good health.

This chain uses TRBV20-1 with TRBJ1-2; D is uncertain. Germline CDR1 DFQATT, CDR2 SNEGSKA (reference sequence). The CDR3 length is 11 residues. Trimming pared 0 bases from V and 6 bases from J, leaving 5 bases between. The CDR3, as DNA: TGCAGTGCTAGAGAGATGCATGGCTACACCTTC. Translating it yields CSAREMHGYTF.

The chain carries TRBV27 and TRBJ2-5, with D hard to call. The CDR3 spans 13 residues. Germline CDR1 MNHEY, CDR2 SMNVEV (reference sequence). The V end was cut by 2 bases, the J end by 7 bases, with 11 bases between. The CDR3 reads CASSLQTFGTQYF. CDR3 nucleotides: TGTGCCAGCAGTTTACAGACTTTTGGGACCCAGTACTTC.

The V gene is TRBV19, the J gene TRBJ2-7, with D unclear. There are 17 residues in the CDR3. The germline gives CDR1 LNHDA, CDR2 SQIVND (reference sequence). With 2 bases removed from V and 1 base from J, the gap between germline ends came to 18 bases. The CDR3 sequence is CASSISWVTPSSYEQYF. The CDR3 nucleotides are TGTGCCAGTAGTATATCCTGGGTGACCCCCAGTTCCTACGAGCAGTACTTC.

V and J are TRBV7-8 and TRBJ1-5; D is unclear. The V gene lost 6 bases and the J gene lost 4 bases, with 7 bases spanning the gap. There are 12 residues in the CDR3. Per the germline V gene, CDR1 is SGHVS and CDR2 is FQNEAQ. CDR3 coding DNA: TGTGCCAGCAGTTATCGGAATCAGCCCCAGCATTTT. Its protein product is CASSYRNQPQHF.

This chain uses TRBV7-6 with TRBJ1-1; D is undetermined. V lost 7 bases and J 1 base, leaving 22 bases between the germline ends. CDR3 length: 17 amino acids. Germline V gene data show CDR1 as SGHVS and CDR2 as FNYEAQ. The CDR3 reads CASTPKYRRGENTEAFF. The CDR3 DNA reads TGTGCCAGCACCCCTAAGTACCGGCGGGGAGAGAACACTGAAGCTTTCTTT.

This clone appeared once. The chain is built from TRBV28 and TRBJ2-2; 10 positions match TRBD2. The V gene end was trimmed by 6 bases and the J gene end by 3 bases; junction bases not matched to a gene: 7. The CDR3 sequence is 16 residues long. Germline loops: CDR1 MDHEN, CDR2 SYDVKM. The CDR3 loop reads CASRRDSGRYTGELFF. The CDR3 DNA follows: TGTGCCAGCAGGCGAGATAGCGGGAGGTACACCGGGGAGCTGTTTTTT.

The chain uses TRBV28 and TRBJ2-7; the D gene is possibly TRBD1 (5 bases). V was shortened by 11 bases and J by 7 bases, with 12 bases between the two germline ends. The CDR3 sequence is 10 residues long. Germline CDR1 reads MDHEN; CDR2 reads SYDVKM. The CDR3 bases are TGTGCCGAAAGGGGCCCGGAGCAGTACTTC. Its protein is CAERGPEQYF.

The chain recombines TRBV7-9 with TRBJ2-6, with 7 bases fitting TRBD1. V shed 4 bases, J shed 2 bases, and the junction held 2 bases outside the gene matches. CDR1 is SEHNR and CDR2 is FQNEAQ in the germline V gene (reference sequence). The CDR3 sequence is 15 residues long. CDR3 in DNA: TGTGCCAGCAGCTCGACAGGGCCTGGGGCCAACGTCCTGACTTTC. This sequence encodes CASSSTGPGANVLTF.

V is TRBV18 and J is TRBJ1-4, with D uncertain. Per the germline V gene, CDR1 is KGHSH and CDR2 is LQKENI. This CDR3 has 18 amino acids. V lost 2 bases, J lost 0 bases, and 16 bases lay in between. The CDR3 DNA reads TGTGCCAGCTCACCATGGTTGAGCCAAGGGTCAACTAATGAAAAACTGTTTTTT. It codes for CASSPWLSQGSTNEKLFF.

The chain uses TRBV19 and TRBJ1-5; the D gene is possibly TRBD1 (6 bases). This CDR3 has 14 residues. Germline lookup yields CDR1 LNHDA and CDR2 SQIVND (reference sequence). Trimming left V 3 bases short and J 4 bases short, with 10 bases between. This chain's CDR3 is CASSMGGRNQPQHF. The CDR3, as DNA: TGTGCCAGTAGTATGGGGGGCAGAAATCAGCCCCAGCATTTT.

V usage is TRBV10-3 and J usage is TRBJ2-7; 8 nucleotides align to TRBD1. This CDR3 is built from 16 residues. The V gene end was trimmed by 0 bases and the J gene end by 6 bases; junction bases not matched to a gene: 10. The germline gives CDR1 ENHRY, CDR2 SYGVKD. This CDR3 reads CAISESTGTGLGEQYF. CDR3 sequence (DNA): TGTGCCATCAGTGAGTCGACGGGGACAGGTCTTGGCGAGCAGTACTTC.

This clone was seen just once. This sample includes further DNA sequences coding for the same CDR3. The chain is built from TRBV15 and TRBJ2-7, with TRBD2 as a possible D gene (6 bases). Germline values: CDR1 LNHNV, CDR2 YYDKDF (reference sequence). The CDR3 length is 15 residues. V was cut by 2 bases and J by 1 base, with 12 bases left in between. The CDR3 loop is CATSRLRDSSYEQYF. CDR3 DNA: TGTGCCACCAGCAGATTGCGGGACTCTTCCTACGAGCAGTACTTC.

V is TRBV18 and J is TRBJ2-7; D remains ambiguous. With 1 base removed from V and 6 bases from J, the gap between germline ends came to 7 bases. The CDR3 consists of 12 residues. Germline-derived CDR1 and CDR2 are KGHSH and LQKENI. The CDR3 loop reads CASSPLSAEQYF. The CDR3 region has the DNA TGTGCCAGCTCACCACTATCTGCCGAGCAGTACTTC. Drawing the rest from reference TRBV18 and TRBJ2-7, the complete variable domain is NAGVMQNPRHLVRRRGQEARLRCSPMKGHSHVYWYRQLPEEGLKFMVYLQKENIIDESGMPKERFSAEFPKEGPSILRIQQVVRGDSAAYFCASSPLSAEQYFGPGTRLTVT.

This chain links TRBV28 with TRBJ2-4; tentatively, D is TRBD1 (6 bases). V was clipped by 6 bases and J by 8 bases, with 14 bases between them. CDR3 length equals 13 residues. The germline V gene encodes CDR1 MDHEN and CDR2 SYDVKM. The CDR3 loop is CASRGHGMYIQYF. The CDR3 DNA is TGTGCCAGCAGGGGACACGGAATGTACATTCAGTACTTC.

The CDR3 is CASSFAGLGGELFF. The DNA of the CDR3 is TGTGCCAGCAGTTTCGCGGGGCTTGGCGGGGAGCTGTTTTTT. V and J are TRBV28 and TRBJ2-2; TRBD2 might be the D (6 bases). V was clipped by 3 bases and J by 7 bases, with 12 bases between them. This CDR3 is 14 amino acids long. Germline CDR1 MDHEN, CDR2 SYDVKM.

The chain couples TRBV5-6 to TRBJ1-1, with D unresolved. Per germline, CDR1 SGHDT and CDR2 YYEEEE. With 2 bases removed from V and 1 base from J, the gap between germline ends came to 6 bases. The CDR3 is 13 amino acids. The CDR3 coding sequence is TGTGCCAGCAGCTTTCGGGGGAACACTGAAGCTTTCTTT. Its protein is CASSFRGNTEAFF. The whole variable domain, filled in from reference TRBV5-6 and TRBJ1-1, reads DAGVTQSPTHLIKTRGQQVTLRCSPKSGHDTVSWYQQALGQGPQFIFQYYEEEERQRGNFPDRFSGHQFPNYSSELNVNALLLGDSALYLCASSFRGNTEAFFGQGTRLTVV.

The chain links TRBV19 to TRBJ2-6, with D possibly matching TRBD1 (6 bases). The CDR3 sequence is 15 residues long. V was trimmed by 3 bases and J by 5 bases, leaving 11 bases between them. Germline V CDR1 and CDR2: LNHDA, SQIVND (reference sequence). Written as DNA, the CDR3 is TGTGCCAGTAGTATCGGCAGGGGCTGGGCCAACGTCCTGACTTTC. It specifies CASSIGRGWANVLTF. Complete variable domain (other parts from reference TRBV19 and TRBJ2-6): DGGITQSPKYLFRKEGQNVTLSCEQNLNHDAMYWYRQDPGQGLRLIYYSQIVNDFQKGDIAEGYSVSREKKESFPLTVTSAQKNPTAFYLCASSIGRGWANVLTFGAGSRLTVL.

The chain couples TRBV28 to TRBJ1-3; D might be TRBD1 (5 bases). The CDR3 runs to 15 residues. CDR1 and CDR2 from the germline V gene are MDHEN and SYDVKM. Trimming took off 6 bases at V and 5 bases at J, with 17 bases between the two ends. The CDR3 DNA is TGTGCCAGCAGGAAACTAGGGGAGTGGAGAAACACCATATATTTT. Translating it yields CASRKLGEWRNTIYF. Together with reference TRBV28 and TRBJ1-3, the CDR3 gives the full variable domain: DVKVTQSSRYLVKRTGEKVFLECVQDMDHENMFWYRQDPGLGLRLIYFSYDVKMKEKGDIPEGYSVSREKKERFSLILESASTNQTSMYLCASRKLGEWRNTIYFGEGSWLTVV.

V is TRBV6-5 and J is TRBJ1-1, with D maybe TRBD1 (5 bases). Trimming pared 4 bases from V and 1 base from J, leaving 16 bases between. The CDR3 loop spans 16 amino acids. Germline V lookup: CDR1 MNHEY, CDR2 SVGAGI. The CDR3 loop is CASSFWTRSGNTEAFF. The CDR3 DNA sequence: TGTGCCAGCAGTTTTTGGACAAGGTCGGGGAACACTGAAGCTTTCTTT.

This clone was counted a single time. This rearrangement joins TRBV27 to TRBJ1-5; D is unclear. With 5 bases removed from V and 3 bases from J, the gap between germline ends came to 8 bases. CDR3 length equals 13 residues. Germline lookup yields CDR1 MNHEY and CDR2 SMNVEV (reference sequence). The CDR3 sequence is CASSPTLNQPQHF. The DNA of the CDR3 is TGTGCCAGCAGTCCAACCCTCAATCAGCCCCAGCATTTT.

This chain links TRBV11-2 with TRBJ2-7, with D possibly TRBD2 on 6 matching bases. V dropped 8 bases and J dropped 2 bases, with 19 bases sitting between them. CDR3 length equals 15 residues. In germline, CDR1 is SGHAT, CDR2 FQNNGV. Here the CDR3 reads CASLSPGERPYEQYF. In nucleotides, the CDR3 is TGTGCCAGCCTTTCACCGGGGGAAAGACCCTACGAGCAGTACTTC.

The chain links TRBV12-3 or TRBV12-4 to TRBJ1-4; D is undetermined. The V gene lost 3 bases and the J gene lost 7 bases, with 3 bases spanning the gap. The CDR3 loop spans 11 amino acids. Written as DNA, the CDR3 is TGTGCCAGCAGTTTTCCTGAAAAACTGTTTTTT. This gives the protein CASSFPEKLFF.

This sequence joins TRBV11-2 and TRBJ1-1; the D is unclear. Germline loops: CDR1 SGHAT, CDR2 FQNNGV. The CDR3 extends over 13 amino acids. The V gene lost 8 bases and the J gene lost 1 base, with 11 bases spanning the gap. The DNA for the CDR3 is TGTGCCAGCGGTAATTTGAGGAACACTGAAGCTTTCTTT. It codes for CASGNLRNTEAFF.

The chain couples TRBV5-4 to TRBJ2-7; D ambiguous. Trimming pared 9 bases from V and 7 bases from J, leaving 20 bases between. CDR1 and CDR2 from the germline V gene are SGHNT and YYREEE (reference sequence). This CDR3 region has 13 residues. CDR3 DNA: TGTGCCACCCACCCTCCCGGCGTGGGGGAGCAGTACTTC. Residues: CATHPPGVGEQYF.